This TCR beta chain stems from a study of T cell responses to AZD1222 COVID-19 vaccine (dated by TCRdb to about 2021). With regard to the full study: Because spike-specific TCR depth and breadth did not differ between the two schedules, AZD1222 recipients who got a second dose at roughly 4 weeks were pooled with those who got a second dose at roughly 12 weeks. A total of around 240 trial participants underwent TCR sequencing, of whom about 210 had received two doses of AZD1222 and 26 had received two doses of the MenACWY control vaccine. Trial participants were enrolled by age into 18-55, 56-69 and 70-plus year subgroups, with roughly 150, 30 and 60 TCR-sequenced participants respectively.

The CDR3 regions of human TCRbeta chains were analyzed by immunosequencing. Under the source paper's analysis protocol: TCRs in the repertoires were matched against a reference library of SARS-CoV-2-specific TCRs that had been generated with the MIRA antigen-specificity platform. Breadth was defined as the fraction of unique TCRs that were SARS-CoV-2-associated, and depth was defined as the fraction of total T cells that were SARS-CoV-2-associated. Using the MIRA data, every spike-specific TCR was mapped to the spike region that the TCR reacted to and assigned to either a CD4 or a CD8 class. Log10-transformed breadth and depth values were compared by one-way ANOVA with Sidak's multiple comparisons tests. Held by TCRdb, this immuneACCESS table contains in-frame sequences only and omits some clones. Under half of the omission traces to an unresolved V gene where checked; the cause of the rest is unknown. Clone size and V and J calls were adopted from that table, with D and trimming inferred from the DNA. For this sample there are approximately 180,000 clones; roughly 91% appear just once. The ten top clones hold 1.6% of the sample.

What this sample's time point label stands for: baseline before first vaccination. Vaccinee samples were obtained from the UK trials COV001 and COV002, which included a single-blind randomized controlled phase 2/3 trial of AZD1222 (ChAdOx1 nCoV-19) in healthy adults. Trial participant PBMC samples were collected at day 0 and day 28 after the second dose for TCRbeta chain sequencing. Beyond this particular receptor, the publication reports: In the small 56-69-year group, the increase in depth fell short of significance, most likely because of low power. Conclusions about previously exposed vaccinees were limited because only six or seven AZD1222 recipients were SARS-CoV-2 seropositive at baseline. Participants were mostly white British and included more females than males, and it was suggested by the authors that clonal diversity may have been underestimated. Nearly half of unique spike-specific TCRs reportedly recognized epitopes outside regions mutated in the B.1.351 and B.1.1.7 variants. The vaccine-associated CD4 TCRs covered the entire spike protein, and the dominant responses fell in regions 160-218 and 743-854. No day 14 peak-response samples were available, so repertoires were characterized only after the peak T cell response. After two AZD1222 doses, spike-specific TCR breadth and depth were significantly higher than at day 0 and than in MenACWY recipients.

As encoded in the germline V gene, CDR1 is SGHRS while CDR2 is YFSETQ. The CDR3 numbers 12 residues from cysteine through phenylalanine. Only the CDR3 DNA is retained, 36 bases long and in frame from the first base. Regarding this clone: Its antigen is not yet known. The junction departs from the called germline gene at one end, perhaps through a read error.

Rearrangement joined TRBV5-1 to TRBJ1-2; no D gene can be assigned with confidence. The sequencing used peripheral blood, collected on day 0 of AZD1222 vaccination. This clonotype originated in an adult in good health. The CDR3 here reads CASSLDGNGYTF. The DNA reads TGCGCCAGCAGTTTGGACGGAAATGGCTACACCTTC.